This T cell receptor beta chain is from a study of identical twins. Study-level results: Fewer insertions were carried by abundant cord blood beta clonotypes, but none was seen in memory repertoires.

TCRdb passed the 5' RACE reads through MiXCR, listing each CDR3 protein once. The profile covers under 800,000 distinct CDR3 sequences, with around 21% appearing a single time and 4% to 5.5% taken by the ten largest. Germline CDR1 reads DFQATT; CDR2 reads SNEGSKA (reference sequence). The germline V and J ends were trimmed by 6 bases and 7 bases, with 16 bases remaining between them. The CDR3 is 13 amino acids. A few counts support this clonotype. Its antigen is still unknown. This same sample was also taken into another study, of T cells expressing NK-cell markers. Turning to that study: One of the eight sequenced donors was seronegative, whereas the other seven were HCMV-seropositive. These clonotypes also led the CD3+CD56-NKG2C+ fraction in a few donors.

This rearrangement joins TRBV20-1 to TRBJ2-1; a possible D gene is TRBD2 (5 bases). This clonotype originated in a woman younger than 35 in good health. Material for sequencing was PBMCs. CDR3 loop: CSAHRTDWNEQFF. CDR3 sequence (DNA): TGCAGTGCCCACCGGACTGATTGGAATGAGCAGTTCTTC.